The text below deals with one TCR beta chain. What it binds is unknown. MiXCR, applied by TCRdb to the RT-PCR reads, yields one record per CDR3 protein. The sample lists around 750,000 distinct CDR3 sequences, around 20% occurring once. These data come from a study of response to subunit inactivated influenza vaccine. Whole-study findings and limits: The authors proposed limited new T cell recruitment per seasonal influenza vaccination.

Germline V gene sequence: CDR1 DFQATT, CDR2 SNEGSKA (reference sequence). Trimming at V came to 5 bases and at J to 6 bases, leaving 5 bases not matched to a gene. This CDR3 contains 14 residues. Specimen: PBMCs from blood, collected 5 days after vaccination. This sequence was found in a man aged 50 or older who received an inactivated influenza vaccine. This chain uses TRBV20-1 with TRBJ2-1; 12 nucleotides line up with TRBD2. The CDR3 protein is CSAYLAGGGNEQFF. For the CDR3, the DNA is TGCAGTGCTTATCTAGCGGGGGGGGGCAATGAGCAGTTCTTC.